This T cell receptor beta chain comes out of a study of response to subunit inactivated influenza vaccine. Study results and limitations: That few new T cells are recruited by each seasonal influenza vaccination was the authors' suggestion.

Of note for this clonotype: Its target is unknown.

The germline CDR1 and CDR2 sequences are MNHEY and SVGEGT. The V end lost 5 bases, the J end lost 2 bases, and 19 bases lay between the germline ends. This CDR3 has 18 residues. From the RT-PCR reads, TCRdb called clonotypes with MiXCR, one entry per CDR3 protein. Of approximately 680,000 distinct CDR3 sequences in the sample, 15% to 18% were seen once. Sequencing used PBMCs from blood, obtained roughly 13 days after vaccination. V gene TRBV6-2 or TRBV6-3 combines with J gene TRBJ2-6, with D tentatively TRBD1 (6 bases). This receptor was identified in a man aged 45 to 65 who received an inactivated influenza vaccine. This CDR3 reads CASSNIWGLDAGANVLTF. The CDR3 DNA is TGTGCCAGCAGTAACATTTGGGGGCTAGACGCTGGGGCCAACGTCCTGACTTTC.